The clone carrying this T cell receptor beta chain was seen a few times. The antigen is not known. The sample belongs to a study of T cell responses to AZD1222 COVID-19 vaccine. Looking at the study overall: Researchers grouped second doses given at about 4 or about 12 weeks into one pool. Points from the study as a whole: Vaccination with two AZD1222 doses was followed by a rise in Spike-specific TCR breadth and depth.

The CDR3 is 14 residues long. Looked up from germline, CDR1 is GTSNPN and CDR2 is SVGIG (reference sequence). V dropped 0 bases and J dropped 8 bases, with 11 bases sitting between them. Clones were read by immunoSEQ multiplex PCR, and TCRdb kept only the in-frame ones, dropping some. The repertoire holds 110,000 to 150,000 clones, with around 85% as singletons. The sequence derives from an adult in good health. V usage is TRBV30 and J usage is TRBJ1-6, with D tentatively TRBD1 (6 bases). The material was peripheral blood, obtained on day 0 of AZD1222 vaccination. The CDR3 protein is CAWSVGGGDSPLHF. The CDR3, as DNA: TGTGCCTGGAGTGTAGGGGGTGGTGATTCACCCCTCCACTTT. The variable domain in full, completed from reference TRBV30 and TRBJ1-6, reads SQTIHQWPATLVQPVGSPLSLECTVEGTSNPNLYWYRQAAGRGLQLLFYSVGIGQISSEVPQNLSASRPQDRQFILSSKKLLLSDSGFYLCAWSVGGGDSPLHFGNGTRLTVT.